The clone carrying this T cell receptor (beta chain) was seen a handful of times. Its matching antigen is unknown. There are 14 residues in the CDR3. V lost 1 base, J lost 8 bases, and 9 bases stayed unmatched. Germline values: CDR1 DFQATT, CDR2 SNEGSKA (reference sequence). This sample was taken from a study of vaccination and CD4 T cells after COVID-19. Across the whole study: Participants were vaccinated with two doses, given as either BNT162b2 or mRNA-1273 vaccine. Culture controls were given either a CEFX pool, an HIV-1 Nef pool, or no peptide.

Treatment here: approximately nine-day PBMC culture with coronavirus spike peptide pools or control peptides (ViraFEST assay). Before the COVID-19 pandemic (2011-2018), CD4+ T cells were obtained from the unexposed donor. In the ViraFEST assay, peptide-pool expansion preceded TCR sequencing of expanded clonotypes. Scientists separated out CD4+ T cells through negative selection following 10 days in culture. Sequencing of the DNA from cultured CD4+ T cells was carried out with the Oncomine TCR Beta short-read assay. From the PCR reads, TCRdb called clonotypes with MiXCR, one entry per CDR3 protein. The sample lists thousands of distinct CDR3 sequences; approximately 42% were seen once.

The clonotype comes from a human donor in good health. The gene calls are TRBV20-1 and TRBJ2-5; TRBD2 matches 8 bases. The sample taken for sequencing was CD4+ T cells from blood, cultured in vitro. For the CDR3, the DNA is TGCAGTGCTAGAGTACTAGCGGAGGGGTTTACCCAGTACTTC. It is translated as CSARVLAEGFTQYF.